The entry that follows covers one T cell receptor (beta chain) sequence. A read error may account for a junction end that differs from germline. Vbeta (60) and Jbeta (13) primers were used in the PCR. The data were produced by immunoSEQ multiplex PCR, yet TCRdb's version contains in-frame clones alone and is incomplete. The sample includes 200,000 to 250,000 clones, around 78% of them seen just once. This sample is drawn from a study of cytomegalovirus exposure and HLA in healthy donors. Per germline, CDR1 SEHNR and CDR2 FQNEAQ (reference sequence). This CDR3 comprises 17 residues. The sequencing input was PBMCs. The chain recombines TRBV7-9 with TRBJ1-1, with D perhaps matching TRBD1 (6 bases). This receptor was taken from a boy aged 5-17 years in good health and CMV-seronegative. This chain's CDR3 is CSSSLVWTESMNTEAFF. The CDR3 DNA reads as TGTTCCAGCAGCTTAGTCTGGACAGAGAGCATGAACACTGAAGCTTTCTTT.